Sequencing of this T cell receptor beta chain was carried out in a study of shared clonotypes between healthy human individuals. The germline V and J ends were trimmed by 6 bases and 2 bases, with 14 bases remaining between them. CDR3 length: 15 residues. The germline V gene encodes CDR1 SNHLY and CDR2 FYNNEI. Terminally differentiated effector memory CD45RA+ cells were excluded from the naive CD8 cells, which were CD45RO-negative and positively selected for CCR7. Researchers divided each subset's genomic DNA evenly across several immunoSEQ plates. TCRdb's copy holds only in-frame clones and misses some; the assay was immunoSEQ multiplex PCR. The table includes 600,000 or so clones, about 95% detected once.

Sequencing was carried out using naive CD8+ T cells sorted from blood. The chain couples TRBV2 to TRBJ1-5; weak D call: TRBD1 (5 bases). The source of this sequence is a woman aged 25 to 45 in good health. The CDR3 region is CASSGTLFGNQPQHF. CDR3 DNA: TGTGCCAGCAGCGGGACCCTATTTGGCAATCAGCCCCAGCATTTT. The variable domain in full, with the rest retrieved from reference TRBV2 and TRBJ1-5, is EPEVTQTPSHQVTQMGQEVILRCVPISNHLYFYWYRQILGQKVEFLVSFYNNEISEKSEIFDDQFSVERPDGSNFTLKIRSTKLEDSAMYFCASSGTLFGNQPQHFGDGTRLSIL.